A selection of T cell receptor beta chains follows, all from one sample in a study of a mutant IDH1 vaccine in newly diagnosed glioma. Antigens for these TCRs are unknown. Repertoires were generated with immunoSEQ multiplex PCR, while TCRdb's copy carries only in-frame clones and drops some. This table has roughly 69,000 clones, approximately 86% appearing once. Here the sequenced sample was PBMCs, taken from a glioma patient whose treatment included an IDH1 peptide vaccine. These receptors all come from a man aged 30-40 years with glioma. Each CDR3 is given with its conserved first and last residue. A D gene is named only where the DNA matches it firmly. Expanded clones get a size class; other rows say once, few or many, or leave the size out.

cdr3_length clone_size j_call v_call d_call cdr3_aa cdr3_nt
15 - TRBJ1-2 TRBV5-1 - CASRTRWGSNYGYTF TGCGCCAGCAGAACTCGATGGGGTTCTAACTATGGCTACACCTTC
16 - TRBJ2-5 TRBV7-7 TRBD2 CASSRGLAGAGETQYF TGTGCCAGCAGCCGGGGACTAGCGGGGGCGGGAGAGACCCAGTACTTC
14 - TRBJ1-4 TRBV28 - CATEPRRNNEKLFF TGTGCCACAGAACCCCGACGGAATAATGAAAAACTGTTTTTT
13 - TRBJ1-1 TRBV18 - CASSPRGKTEAFF TGTGCCAGCTCACCGCGCGGGAAAACTGAAGCTTTCTTT
12 - TRBJ2-7 TRBV30 TRBD1 CAWSGQVNEQYF TGTGCCTGGAGCGGACAGGTCAACGAGCAGTACTTC
15 - TRBJ2-3 TRBV4-2 - CASSQVSSGTDTQYF TGTGCCAGCAGCCAAGTCAGTAGCGGCACAGATACGCAGTATTTT
15 - TRBJ2-7 TRBV27 - CASSPRDLSSYEQYF TGTGCCAGCAGTCCTCGGGACCTGAGCTCCTACGAGCAGTACTTC
14 - TRBJ2-7 TRBV10-3 TRBD1 CAISGTGETYEQYF TGTGCCATCAGTGGGACAGGGGAAACCTACGAGCAGTACTTC
15 once TRBJ2-2 TRBV28 TRBD1 CASSLWGTDTGELFF TGTGCCAGCAGTTTATGGGGGACAGACACCGGGGAGCTGTTTTTT
15 - TRBJ1-2 TRBV5-4 TRBD1 CASSSQRTGGYGYTF TGTGCCAGCAGCTCTCAACGGACAGGGGGCTATGGCTACACCTTC
15 - TRBJ1-6 TRBV28 - CASSLGQGLASPLHF TGTGCCAGCAGTTTAGGTCAGGGTCTCGCGTCACCCCTCCACTTT
20 - TRBJ2-2 TRBV7-8 TRBD2 CASSLPGLAGGPGNTGELFF TGTGCCAGCAGCTTGCCGGGACTAGCGGGGGGGCCTGGAAACACCGGGGAGCTGTTTTTT
18 - TRBJ2-6 TRBV27 TRBD1 CASSYRDRIRSGANVLTF TGTGCCAGCAGTTACCGGGACAGGATCCGCTCTGGGGCCAACGTCCTGACTTTC
14 - TRBJ2-7 TRBV5-8 TRBD2 CASSLAGGSYEQYF TGTGCCAGCAGCTTAGCGGGGGGATCCTACGAGCAGTACTTC
12 - TRBJ1-4 TRBV4-2 - CASSQDREKLFF TGTGCCAGCAGCCAAGACCGTGAAAAACTGTTTTTT
16 - TRBJ2-3 TRBV4-2 TRBD2 CASSQFNSGEADTQYF TGTGCCAGCAGCCAATTCAATAGCGGGGAGGCCGATACGCAGTATTTT
14 - TRBJ2-1 TRBV27 - CASSLTGEYNEQFF TGTGCCAGCAGTTTGACGGGAGAGTACAATGAGCAGTTCTTC
12 - TRBJ1-5 TRBV28 - CASSPLDQPQHF TGTGCCAGCAGCCCCCTGGATCAGCCCCAGCATTTT
14 - TRBJ1-5 TRBV28 TRBD1 CASSWDRSNQPQHF TGTGCCAGCAGTTGGGACAGGAGCAATCAGCCCCAGCATTTT
18 - TRBJ1-2 TRBV7-2 - CASSSWDPRLHSSYGYTF TGTGCCAGCAGCTCCTGGGACCCGCGCCTCCATTCCTCCTATGGCTACACCTTC
14 - TRBJ2-1 TRBV4-1 TRBD2 CASSLRAGDNEQFF TGCGCCAGCAGTCTGAGGGCGGGGGACAATGAGCAGTTCTTC
14 - TRBJ2-7 TRBV5-4 - CASSQEPRSYEQYF TGTGCCAGCAGCCAAGAACCCAGGTCCTACGAGCAGTACTTC
15 - TRBJ2-6 TRBV27 - CASSLRSSGANVLTF TGTGCCAGCAGTTTACGCAGCTCTGGGGCCAACGTCCTGACTTTC
14 once TRBJ2-3 TRBV7-9 - CASSSDTDTDTQYF TGTGCCAGCAGCTCGGACACAGACACAGATACGCAGTATTTT
13 - TRBJ2-3 TRBV29-1 - CSVGGRTTDTQYF TGCAGCGTTGGGGGTAGAACCACAGATACGCAGTATTTT
14 - TRBJ1-1 TRBV13 TRBD1 CASSLTGGFTEAFF TGTGCCAGCAGCTTGACAGGGGGCTTCACTGAAGCTTTCTTT
15 - TRBJ1-3 TRBV5-1 - CASSPDPVGGNTIYF TGCGCCAGCAGCCCCGACCCTGTGGGAGGAAACACCATATATTTT
15 - TRBJ1-5 TRBV28 - CASSLTYTLNQPQHF TGTGCCAGCAGTTTAACCTACACCCTAAATCAGCCCCAGCATTTT
11 - TRBJ1-5 TRBV6-1 - CASRQGQPQHF TGTGCCAGCAGGCAAGGGCAGCCCCAGCATTTT
18 once TRBJ1-1 TRBV18 - CASSPLTAGGGGWTEAFF TGTGCCAGCTCACCCCTAACGGCTGGGGGTGGGGGTTGGACTGAAGCTTTCTTT
16 - TRBJ1-4 TRBV9 - CASGNRIGATNEKLFF TGTGCCAGCGGAAACAGAATTGGGGCAACTAATGAAAAACTGTTTTTT
16 - TRBJ2-1 TRBV7-2 TRBD1 CASSFGQDPSYNEQFF TGTGCCAGCAGCTTCGGACAGGATCCCTCCTACAATGAGCAGTTCTTC
19 - TRBJ1-2 TRBV4-3 TRBD1 CASSPDGGDRAWGGYGYTF TGCGCCAGCAGTCCCGACGGTGGGGACAGGGCGTGGGGTGGCTATGGCTACACCTTC
14 many TRBJ2-3 TRBV30 TRBD2 CACRGTSGTDTQYF TGTGCCTGCCGCGGGACTAGCGGCACAGATACGCAGTATTTT
16 - TRBJ2-6 TRBV4-3 - CASSQDWTSGANVLTF TGCGCCAGCAGCCAAGATTGGACCTCTGGGGCCAACGTCCTGACTTTC
13 - TRBJ2-7 TRBV6-1 TRBD1 CASSETGGSEQYF TGTGCCAGCAGTGAGACAGGGGGCAGCGAGCAGTACTTC